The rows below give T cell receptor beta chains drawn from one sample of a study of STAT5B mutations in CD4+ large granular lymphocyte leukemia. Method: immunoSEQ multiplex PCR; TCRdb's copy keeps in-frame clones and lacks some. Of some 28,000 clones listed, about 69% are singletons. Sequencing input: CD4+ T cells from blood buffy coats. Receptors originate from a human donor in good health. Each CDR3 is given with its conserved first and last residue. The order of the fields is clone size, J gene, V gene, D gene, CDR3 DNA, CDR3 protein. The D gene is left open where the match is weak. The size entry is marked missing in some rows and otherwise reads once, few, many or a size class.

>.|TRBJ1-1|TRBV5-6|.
TGTGCCAGCAGCTTGCGGGGGGGCCAGAACACTGAAGCTTTCTTT
CASSLRGGQNTEAFF
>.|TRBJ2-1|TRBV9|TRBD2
TGTGCCAGCAGCATTCGACTAGCGACCTACAATGAGCAGTTCTTC
CASSIRLATYNEQFF
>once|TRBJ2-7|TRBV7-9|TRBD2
TGTGCCAGCAGCTTACGCTCCGGGACTAGCGAATCCTACGAGCAGTACTTC
CASSLRSGTSESYEQYF
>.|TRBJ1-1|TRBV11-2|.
TGTGCCAGCAGCTTAGAAGCAGGGAGGGCTTTCTTT
CASSLEAGRAFF
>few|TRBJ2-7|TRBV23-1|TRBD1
TGCGCCAGCAGTCAATCAAGACAGGGTTTCCACGAGCAGTACTTC
CASSQSRQGFHEQYF
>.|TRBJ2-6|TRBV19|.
TGTGCCAGTACCCCCCCTCCGGTCTCTGGGGCCAACGTCCTGACTTTC
CASTPPPVSGANVLTF
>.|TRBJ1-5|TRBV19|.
TGTGCCAGTAGTATACGAGGGCAAACCTATCAGCAGCCCCAGCATTTT
CASSIRGQTYQQPQHF
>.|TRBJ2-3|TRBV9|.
TGTGCCAGCAGCGTAGTCTCGGGAGTGGCAGATACGCAGTATTTT
CASSVVSGVADTQYF
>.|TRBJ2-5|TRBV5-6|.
TGTGCCAGCAGCTTGGCCCTCGACAACAATAATGCGGAGACCCAGTACTTC
CASSLALDNNNAETQYF
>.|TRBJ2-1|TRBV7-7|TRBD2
TGTGCTAGCAGCTTCACTAGCGGGCGTGAGCAGTTCTTC
CASSFTSGREQFF
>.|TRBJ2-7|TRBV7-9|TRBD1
TGTGCCAGCAGCTCGGACAGGGTCTACGAGCAGTACTTC
CASSSDRVYEQYF
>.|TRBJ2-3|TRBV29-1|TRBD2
TGCAGCGTTGAAGATAAAGGAGCGGGGCCTGGGAGGGCTACGCAGTATTTT
CSVEDKGAGPGRATQYF
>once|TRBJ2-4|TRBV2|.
TGTGCCAGCAGTGAAGAAAGGGGGTTTTTGGGGGACATTCAGTACTTC
CASSEERGFLGDIQYF
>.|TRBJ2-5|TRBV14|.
TGTGCCAGCAGCTTTTCGGGGCACCCCCAAGAGACCCAGTACTTC
CASSFSGHPQETQYF
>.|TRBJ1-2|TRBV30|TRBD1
TGTGCCTGGAAGACAGGGGGATTTGGTGGCTACACCTTC
CAWKTGGFGGYTF
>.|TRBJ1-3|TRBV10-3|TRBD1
TGTGCCACCGGACAGGGGAACACCATATATTTT
CATGQGNTIYF
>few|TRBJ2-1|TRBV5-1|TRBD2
TGCGCCAGCAGCTTACTAGCGGGAGTTTACAATGAGCAGTTCTTC
CASSLLAGVYNEQFF
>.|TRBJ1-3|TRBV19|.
TGTGCCAGTAGCAAACGGTCACTTGCTGGAAACACCATATATTTT
CASSKRSLAGNTIYF
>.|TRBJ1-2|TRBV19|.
TGTGCCAGTACTCAAGGGGAGGGCTATGGCTACACCTTC
CASTQGEGYGYTF
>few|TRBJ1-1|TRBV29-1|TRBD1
TGCAGCGTTGAAGATCTTCAGGGGGTAAGGCCTGAAGCTTTCTTT
CSVEDLQGVRPEAFF
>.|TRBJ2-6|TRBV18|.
TGTGCCAGCTCACTACCCGGGGCGAATGGGGCCAACGTCCTGACTTTC
CASSLPGANGANVLTF
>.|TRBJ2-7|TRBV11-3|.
TGTGCCAGCAGCACCGGGACATCCACCAAGAAGTACTTC
CASSTGTSTKKYF
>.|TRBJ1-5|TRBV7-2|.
TGTGCCAGCAGCCTACGACACCATAGCAATCAGCCCCAGCATTTT
CASSLRHHSNQPQHF
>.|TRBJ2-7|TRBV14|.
TGTGCCAGCAGCCAAGTTCGGGCCTACAAAGAGGACTACGAGCAGTACTTC
CASSQVRAYKEDYEQYF
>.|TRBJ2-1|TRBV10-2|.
TGCGCCAGCAGCCCCATCCACAATGAGCAGTTCTTC
CASSPIHNEQFF
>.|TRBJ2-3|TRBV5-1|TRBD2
TGCGCCAGCAGCTTGACTAGCGGGTCTACAGATACGCAGTATTTT
CASSLTSGSTDTQYF
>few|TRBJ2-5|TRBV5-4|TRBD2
TGTGCCAGCAGCGTTCGGAGAGCGGGAGGCGAGACCCAGTACTTC
CASSVRRAGGETQYF
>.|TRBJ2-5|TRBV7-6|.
TGTGCCAGCAGCTTACCCCGGAACCAAGAGACCCAGTACTTC
CASSLPRNQETQYF
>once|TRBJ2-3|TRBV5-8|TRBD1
TGTGCCAGCAGCAAAACCCGGGACAGGGGCACAGATACGCAGTATTTT
CASSKTRDRGTDTQYF
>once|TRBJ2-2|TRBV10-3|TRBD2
TGTGCCATCAGTATCGGACTAGCGGGACCCGACACCGGGGAGCTGTTTTTT
CAISIGLAGPDTGELFF
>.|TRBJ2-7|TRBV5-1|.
TGCGCCAGCAGCTTAAAGCGGCACCCGGCCGAGCAGTACTTC
CASSLKRHPAEQYF
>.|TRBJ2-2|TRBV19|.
TGTGCCAGTAGACCGCTCGGGGTGGCCACCGGGGAGCTGTTTTTT
CASRPLGVATGELFF
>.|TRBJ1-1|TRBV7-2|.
TGTGCCAGCAGCTTAAGGGTAGCTGAAGCTTTCTTT
CASSLRVAEAFF
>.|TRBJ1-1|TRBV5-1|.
TGCGCCAGCAGAGGACTGACGAACACTGAAGCTTTCTTT
CASRGLTNTEAFF
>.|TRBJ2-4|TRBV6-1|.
TGTGCCAGCAGCCAGCGCGGAGGGGAAAACATTCAGTACTTC
CASSQRGGENIQYF
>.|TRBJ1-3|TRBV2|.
TGTGCCAGCAGTGAAGCGCGCAGGGCGCGGGGAAACACCATATATTTT
CASSEARRARGNTIYF
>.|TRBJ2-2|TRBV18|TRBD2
TGTGCCAGCTCACCACTCTCACTAGCGGGAAACACCGGGGAGCTGTTTTTT
CASSPLSLAGNTGELFF
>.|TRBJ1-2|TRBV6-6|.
TGTGCCAGCGTACGCGAATCCTATGGCTACACCTTC
CASVRESYGYTF
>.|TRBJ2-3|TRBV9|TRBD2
TGTGCCAGCAGTCTCTCGACTAGCGGGAGCCGCACAGATACGCAGTATTTT
CASSLSTSGSRTDTQYF
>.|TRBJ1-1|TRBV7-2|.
TGTGCCAGCAGCTCAACAGGAATGAACACTGAAGCTTTCTTT
CASSSTGMNTEAFF
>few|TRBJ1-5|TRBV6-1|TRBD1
TGTGCCAGCAGCGGACAGGCTAGCAATCAGCCCCAGCATTTT
CASSGQASNQPQHF
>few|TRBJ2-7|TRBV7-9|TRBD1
TGTGCCAGCAGCTCCGAGTTTATACGGGACAGCTCCTACGAGCAGTACTTC
CASSSEFIRDSSYEQYF
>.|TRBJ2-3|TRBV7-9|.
TGTGCCAGCAGCCCCTTTTCCGCAGATACGCAGTATTTT
CASSPFSADTQYF
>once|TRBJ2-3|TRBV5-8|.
TGTGCCAGCAGCTTGACCGGCAGGGCCCGTAGAGATACGCAGTATTTT
CASSLTGRARRDTQYF
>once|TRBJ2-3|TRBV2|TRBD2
TGTGCCACGGCTAGCGGAACCAACACAGATACGCAGTATTTT
CATASGTNTDTQYF
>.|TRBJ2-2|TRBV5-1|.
TGCGCCAGCAGCTTGAGGGGGACGGGGAACACCGGGGAGCTGTTTTTT
CASSLRGTGNTGELFF
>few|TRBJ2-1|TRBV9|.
TGTGCCCCAGCCTGGGGGCCCAATGAGCAGTTCTTC
CAPAWGPNEQFF
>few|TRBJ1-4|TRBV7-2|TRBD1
TGTGCCAGCAGCGGGACAGCGCGGGGGGAAAAACTGTTTTTT
CASSGTARGEKLFF
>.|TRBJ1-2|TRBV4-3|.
TGCGCCAGCAGCCAACGGGACGGATTAAACTATGGCTACACCTTC
CASSQRDGLNYGYTF
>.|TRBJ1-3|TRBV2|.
TGTGCCAGCAGTGAAGACCCAGGCCGACGAGGGACCATATATTTT
CASSEDPGRRGTIYF
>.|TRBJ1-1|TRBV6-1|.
TGTGCCAGCAGTGAGGGAGGGTTGTTTGGGTCTGAAGCTTTCTTT
CASSEGGLFGSEAFF
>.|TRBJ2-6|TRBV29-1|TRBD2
TGCAGCGTTGAATTTGCGGGAGCTCTCACTGGGGCCAACGTCCTGACTTTC
CSVEFAGALTGANVLTF
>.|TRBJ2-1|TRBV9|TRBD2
TGTGCCAGCAGCGTAGGAATAGCGGGAGTATTTGAGCAGTTCTTC
CASSVGIAGVFEQFF
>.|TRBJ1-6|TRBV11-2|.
TGTGCCAGCAGCCCTCCGGGGGTCTATAATTCACCCCTCCACTTT
CASSPPGVYNSPLHF
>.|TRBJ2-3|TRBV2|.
TGTGCCAGCACCCCCCGGAGCGGGAGCACAGATACGCAGTATTTT
CASTPRSGSTDTQYF
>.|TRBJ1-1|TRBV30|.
TGTGCCTCGGGGGAGAGAGAAGCTTTCTTT
CASGEREAFF
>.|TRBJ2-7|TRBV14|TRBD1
TGTGCCAGCAGCCAAGGGGAACAGGGGTTCAACGAGCAGTACTTC
CASSQGEQGFNEQYF
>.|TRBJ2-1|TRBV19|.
TGTGCCAGTAGTTCAGTCAGTCGGTACAATGAGCAGTTCTTC
CASSSVSRYNEQFF